These 30 T cell receptor beta chains share one sample of origin, sequenced in a study of graft-versus-host responses after intestinal transplantation. Libraries were prepared by immunoSEQ multiplex PCR; TCRdb keeps only in-frame clonotypes and omits some of them. Here the sample spans some 2,500 clones, 25% to 35% being singletons. The sequencing here drew on alloreactive CD4+ T cells from a mixed lymphocyte reaction culture, taken before transplantation. The subset: CFSE-low proliferating T cells sorted from approximately six-day pre-transplant mixed lymphocyte reaction (GvH or HvG direction). The receptors here all came from a human patient who was an organ donor for intestinal transplantation.

Relative to its sample, this clone is medium-sized. J is TRBJ1-3 and V is TRBV7-2, with D maybe TRBD1 (5 bases). This CDR3 has 16 amino acids. CDR1 is SGHTA and CDR2 is FQGNSA in the germline V gene. V dropped 2 bases and J dropped 2 bases, with 13 bases sitting between them. The DNA for the CDR3 is TGTGCCAGCAGCTTAACCCAGGGCAACCCTGGAAACACCATATATTTT. Translated: CASSLTQGNPGNTIYF.

The table lists this clone with a few counts. V and J are TRBV5-1 and TRBJ2-2; the D gene is possibly TRBD1 (5 bases). V dropped 4 bases and J dropped 6 bases, with 16 bases sitting between them. The CDR3 spans 15 residues. CDR1 is SGHRS and CDR2 is YFSETQ in the germline V gene. CDR3 in amino acids: CASSVGVGVAGELFF. The CDR3 DNA is TGCGCCAGCAGCGTTGGGGTAGGGGTCGCCGGGGAGCTGTTTTTT.

V gene TRBV4-3 combines with J gene TRBJ2-3; 11 bases match TRBD2. The CDR3 runs to 18 residues. J was trimmed by 0 bases and V by 4 bases; bases with no gene match: 9. Per the germline V gene, CDR1 is LGHNA and CDR2 is YSLEER. The CDR3 sequence: CASSLGTSGYSSTDTQYF. The CDR3 nucleotides are TGCGCCAGCAGCCTTGGGACTAGCGGATACTCTAGCACAGATACGCAGTATTTT.

V is TRBV7-3 and J is TRBJ2-2; 10 bases fit TRBD2. The germline gives CDR1 SGHTA, CDR2 FQGTGA. V trimming: 5 bases; J trimming: 0 bases; junction bases outside the gene matches: 15. The CDR3 extends over 20 amino acids. The DNA of the CDR3 is TGTGCCAGCAGCCCACGACCTAGCGGGAGTATAAACGCGAACACCGGGGAGCTGTTTTTT. It translates to CASSPRPSGSINANTGELFF.

The gene calls are TRBV7-9 and TRBJ1-1, with D tentatively TRBD1 (5 bases). This CDR3 has 14 amino acids. Deletions cut 4 bases from V and 1 base from J, with 10 bases between. From germline, CDR1 is SEHNR and CDR2 FQNEAQ (reference sequence). CDR3 nucleotide sequence: TGTGCCAGCAGCTCACAGGATCCGAACACTGAAGCTTTCTTT. Residues: CASSSQDPNTEAFF. Using reference TRBV7-9 and TRBJ1-1 for the parts outside the CDR3, the full variable domain is DTGVSQNPRHKITKRGQNVTFRCDPISEHNRLYWYRQTLGQGPEFLTYFQNEAQLEKSRLLSDRFSAERPKGSFSTLEIQRTEQGDSAMYLCASSSQDPNTEAFFGQGTRLTVV.

This chain uses TRBV27 with TRBJ1-2; D is possibly TRBD1 (6 bases). Trimming left V 3 bases short and J 5 bases short, with 13 bases between. CDR3 size: 14 residues. CDR1 is MNHEY, CDR2 SMNVEV, per germline (reference sequence). CDR3 region: CASSLLGAGYGYTF. The CDR3 DNA reads TGTGCCAGCAGTTTGCTGGGGGCAGGGTATGGCTACACCTTC.

Note on this clone: A much larger clone lies one base from this, so it may be a read error. Additional DNA sequences in this sample encode the identical CDR3. V gene TRBV29-1 combines with J gene TRBJ2-4, with 8 bases lining up with TRBD1. This CDR3 is 11 amino acids long. Germline V gives CDR1 SQVTM, CDR2 ANQGSEA. CDR3 nucleotides: TGCAGCGGGGAGACAGGGGCCGTTCAGTACTTT. This sequence encodes CSGETGAVQYF.

Judged by abundance, this clone is medium-sized. The rearrangement links TRBV5-1 to TRBJ2-3; 14 nucleotides line up with TRBD2. V shed 4 bases and J 2 bases; nucleotides not matched to a gene: 3. Germline V gives CDR1 SGHRS, CDR2 YFSETQ. This CDR3 has 16 residues. This CDR3 is CASSQGLAGATDTQYF. The CDR3 DNA follows: TGCGCCAGCAGCCAGGGACTAGCGGGAGCCACAGATACGCAGTATTTT.

This clone is termed medium-sized. The chain carries TRBV6-1 and TRBJ1-5; D is possibly TRBD1 (6 bases). Germline V lookup: CDR1 MNHNS, CDR2 SASEGT. CDR3 length: 18 amino acids. The germline V and J ends were trimmed by 1 base and 0 bases, with 16 bases remaining between them. Here the CDR3 DNA reads TGTGCCAGCAGTGAAGAAGGATGGGGGCATATTAGCAATCAGCCCCAGCATTTT. It translates to CASSEEGWGHISNQPQHF.

The chain recombines TRBV6-5 with TRBJ1-5; the D is unclear. Trimming stripped 3 bases from V and 4 bases from J, with 10 bases between. The germline V gene encodes CDR1 MNHEY and CDR2 SVGAGI. The CDR3 sequence is 14 residues long. As DNA, the CDR3 is TGTGCCAGCAGTTATAACGTGGCAAATCAGCCCCAGCATTTT. This gives the protein CASSYNVANQPQHF.

This clone is termed medium-sized (0.01 to 0.1%). The V and J genes are TRBV6-1 and TRBJ1-1; 7 bases are a match to TRBD1. This CDR3 contains 15 residues. From germline, CDR1 is MNHNS and CDR2 SASEGT. The V and J ends lost 6 bases and 1 base, in that order; junction bases with no gene match: 8. CDR3 loop: CASRRNRGENTEAFF. The CDR3 DNA reads TGTGCCAGCAGGCGGAACAGGGGCGAGAACACTGAAGCTTTCTTT.

This clone has only a few counts. The genes are TRBV5-5 and TRBJ1-3; 9 bases are shared with TRBD1. Looked up from germline, CDR1 is SGHKS and CDR2 is YYEKEE (reference sequence). CDR3 length: 16 residues. V lost 4 bases and J lost 4; bases outside the gene matches: 9. The CDR3 region has the DNA TGTGCCAGCAGCCGGTTACAGGGGGCTGAAGGAAACACCATATATTTT. It codes for CASSRLQGAEGNTIYF.

In this sample, this clone is large. Other nucleotide sequences from this sample produce the same CDR3. The chain employs TRBV4-1 and TRBJ2-3; 10 positions agree with TRBD2. The V gene's germline CDR1 is MGHRA and CDR2 YSYEKL. The V gene end was trimmed by 0 bases and the J gene end by 7 bases; junction bases not matched to a gene: 7. The CDR3 runs to 16 residues. DNA for the CDR3: TGCGCCAGCAGCCAAGACAGCGGGAGGGCCTCAAATACGCAGTATTTT. It yields the protein CASSQDSGRASNTQYF.

V usage is TRBV5-6 and J usage is TRBJ2-6; D not resolved. The CDR3 has 17 residues. The V gene's germline CDR1 is SGHDT and CDR2 YYEEEE. Trimming cost V 2 bases and J 0 bases, with 12 bases left between them. The CDR3 DNA reads TGTGCCAGCAGCTTCATCGCCAGTTCCTCTGGGGCCAACGTCCTGACTTTC. Translated: CASSFIASSSGANVLTF.

The rearrangement uses TRBV4-2 and TRBJ1-5; D gene uncertain. The CDR3 totals 15 residues. Germline V gene lookup returns CDR1 LGHNA and CDR2 YNFKEQ. With 3 bases removed from V and 0 bases from J, the gap between germline ends came to 9 bases. CDR3 bases: TGTGCCAGCAGCCAGGAGAATTATAGCAATCAGCCCCAGCATTTT. Amino acids: CASSQENYSNQPQHF.

This clone qualifies as medium-sized. This rearrangement joins TRBV4-2 to TRBJ2-7; the match to TRBD2 covers 7 bases. The V segment lost 1 base and the J segment 3 bases; nucleotides outside the gene matches: 6. Germline lookup yields CDR1 LGHNA and CDR2 YNFKEQ. This CDR3 has 15 amino acids. The CDR3 sequence: CASSQGGSGFYEQYF. In nucleotides, the CDR3 is TGTGCCAGCAGCCAAGGGGGTAGCGGGTTCTACGAGCAGTACTTC.

To note about this clone: Possible read error: a much larger clone is one base away. The identical CDR3 is also encoded by other nucleotide sequences in the sample. The V and J genes are TRBV2 and TRBJ2-7, with 9 bases lining up with TRBD2. Germline V gene lookup returns CDR1 SNHLY and CDR2 FYNNEI. The CDR3 covers 15 residues. The CDR3 spells CASSGGTSSVVEQYF. As DNA, the CDR3 is TGTGCCAGCAGTGGTGGGACTAGCTCCGTGGTCGAGCAGTACTTT.

This chain joins TRBV6-9 and TRBJ2-7; tentative D call: TRBD1 (6 bases). CDR1 is MNHGY and CDR2 is SVAAGI in the germline V gene. There are 17 residues in the CDR3. V was clipped by 7 bases and J by 4 bases, with 26 bases between them. The CDR3 coding sequence is TGTGCCAGCAAAATATCGCCCGGGACACCGGCTAGTTACGAGCAGTACTTC. It encodes CASKISPGTPASYEQYF.

This clone has a handful of counts. The chain uses TRBV7-3 and TRBJ2-7; the match to TRBD2 covers 11 bases. With V trimmed by 6 bases and J by 2 bases, 6 bases remained unmatched. Germline-derived CDR1 and CDR2 are SGHTA and FQGTGA. The CDR3 length is 15 residues. This CDR3 reads CASSYSTSGTYEQYF. The CDR3 DNA is TGTGCCAGCAGTTATTCGACTAGCGGGACCTACGAGCAGTACTTC.

This clone counts as medium-sized (0.01 to 0.1%). The CDR3 bases are TGTGCCAGCAGCGAAACAGGGTTCACCTATGGCTACACCTTC. It is translated as CASSETGFTYGYTF. This chain links TRBV6-5 with TRBJ1-2; maybe TRBD1 (6 bases). The CDR3 spans 14 residues. CDR1 MNHEY and CDR2 SVGAGI come from the germline V gene. Trimming removed 6 bases at V and 4 bases at J, with 15 bases between.

This clone was observed a few times. The chain's CDR3 is CASSHGGTYEQYF. The CDR3 coding sequence is TGTGCCAGCAGCCACGGCGGGACCTACGAGCAGTACTTC. The genes are TRBV9 and TRBJ2-7, with D perhaps TRBD2 (6 bases). The CDR3 totals 13 residues. V shed 4 bases and J shed 2 bases, with 10 bases lying between them. The germline gives CDR1 SGDLS, CDR2 YYNGEE.

This clone was counted once. This clone may be a read error of a much larger clone one base away. The same CDR3 is also encoded by other DNA sequences in this sample. The J gene is TRBJ2-3, the V gene TRBV4-1; the match to TRBD2 covers 10 bases. V trimming: 0 bases; J trimming: 7 bases; junction bases outside the gene matches: 7. Per germline, CDR1 MGHRA and CDR2 YSYEKL. The CDR3 runs to 16 residues. The CDR3 protein is CASSQDSGRASNTQYF. The CDR3 DNA reads TGCGCCAGCAGCCAAGACAGCGGGAGGGCCTCTAATACGCAGTATTTT.

In its sample, this clone ranks as medium-sized. The chain has TRBV28 and TRBJ1-2; 9 positions agree with TRBD1. CDR3 size: 15 residues. From germline, CDR1 is MDHEN and CDR2 SYDVKM. J gave up 2 bases and V 5 bases, and 6 bases lay outside the gene matches. The CDR3 DNA is TGTGCCAGCAGTCGTGGGACAGGGAGAAACTATGGCTACACCTTC. It codes for CASSRGTGRNYGYTF.

The chain carries TRBV6-1 and TRBJ2-5, with 7 bases fitting TRBD2. The end of the DNA aligns better with TRBJ2-7, so the J call may be wrong. CDR3 length equals 13 residues. From germline, CDR1 is MNHNS and CDR2 SASEGT. The CDR3 DNA sequence: TGTGCCAGCAGTTCTCCGGGGGGAGGCGAGCAGTACTTC. Protein product: CASSSPGGGEQYF.

The V and J genes are TRBV5-6 and TRBJ2-7; D ambiguous. Germline values: CDR1 SGHDT, CDR2 YYEEEE. The CDR3 sequence is 13 residues long. V lost 3 bases, J lost 3 bases, and 10 bases lay in between. The CDR3 nucleotides read TGTGCCAGCAGCTCCGGTCCCGGCTACGAGCAGTACTTC. It codes for CASSSGPGYEQYF. The entire variable domain, with the rest obtained from reference TRBV5-6 and TRBJ2-7, is as follows: DAGVTQSPTHLIKTRGQQVTLRCSPKSGHDTVSWYQQALGQGPQFIFQYYEEEERQRGNFPDRFSGHQFPNYSSELNVNALLLGDSALYLCASSSGPGYEQYFGPGTRLTVT.

The CDR3 loop reads CASSRGPYEQYF. CDR3 bases: TGTGCCAGCAGCAGGGGCCCCTACGAGCAGTACTTC. The rearrangement uses TRBV6-6 and TRBJ2-7; possibly TRBD1 for D (6 bases). CDR1 MNHNY and CDR2 SVGAGI come from the germline V gene (reference sequence). V gave up 6 bases and J gave up 2 bases, with 8 bases separating them. The CDR3 covers 12 residues.

By share of the sample, this clone is large. The chain carries TRBV10-3 and TRBJ2-7; the D gene is possibly TRBD2 (5 bases). Germline lookup yields CDR1 ENHRY and CDR2 SYGVKD. This CDR3 region has 15 residues. With 0 bases removed from V and 2 bases from J, the gap between germline ends came to 11 bases. CDR3 amino acids: CAISESGGKAYEQYF. The CDR3 DNA is TGTGCCATCAGTGAGTCTGGAGGTAAAGCCTACGAGCAGTACTTC.

This clone is medium-sized in the sample. The chain combines TRBV9 with TRBJ1-1, with D possibly being TRBD1 (6 bases). This CDR3 spans 15 amino acids. V was shortened by 4 bases and J by 1 base, with 14 bases between the two germline ends. The germline CDR1 and CDR2 sequences are SGDLS and YYNGEE. The CDR3 nucleotides are TGTGCCAGCAGCCCCCGGGGGGGCGAGAACACTGAAGCTTTCTTT. It yields the protein CASSPRGGENTEAFF.

This clone counts as large. The chain recombines TRBV30 with TRBJ1-2, with 10 nucleotides matching TRBD1. V shed 4 bases, J shed 8 bases, and the junction held 10 bases outside the gene matches. This CDR3 region has 14 residues. Germline values: CDR1 GTSNPN, CDR2 SVGIG (reference sequence). Here the CDR3 reads CAWTRQGATRGYTF. The CDR3 bases are TGTGCCTGGACCCGACAGGGGGCGACGCGGGGCTACACCTTC.

The chain recombines TRBV2 with TRBJ2-5, with a possible D match to TRBD1 (6 bases). V was clipped by 4 bases and J by 4 bases, with 10 bases between them. Germline CDR1 reads SNHLY; CDR2 reads FYNNEI. The CDR3 totals 13 residues. CDR3 in DNA: TGTGCCAGCAGTGGCAGGGGTGGAGAGACCCAGTACTTC. Translated: CASSGRGGETQYF.